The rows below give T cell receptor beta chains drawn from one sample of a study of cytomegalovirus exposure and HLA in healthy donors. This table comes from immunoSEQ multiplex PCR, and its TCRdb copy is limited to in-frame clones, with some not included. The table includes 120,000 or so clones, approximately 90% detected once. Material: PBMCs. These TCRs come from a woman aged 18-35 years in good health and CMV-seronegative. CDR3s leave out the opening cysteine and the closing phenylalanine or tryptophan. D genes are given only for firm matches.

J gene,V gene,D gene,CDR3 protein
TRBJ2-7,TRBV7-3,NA,ASSLAAGEY
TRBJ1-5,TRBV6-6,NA,ASSNAETNQPQH
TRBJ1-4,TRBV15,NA,ATSGGPGPGEKLF
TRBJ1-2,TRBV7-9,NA,ASSDTRGYT
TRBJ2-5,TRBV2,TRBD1,ASSLYPGTGDQETQY
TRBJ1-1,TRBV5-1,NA,ASSLISGGNTEAF
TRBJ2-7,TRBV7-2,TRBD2,ASSFGSGMIYEQY
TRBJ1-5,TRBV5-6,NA,ASSLAGRYQPQH
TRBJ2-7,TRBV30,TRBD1,AQSPGTAYEQY
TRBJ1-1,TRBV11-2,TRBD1,ASSTRPGQGQTTEAF
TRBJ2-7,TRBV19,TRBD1,ASRTGGEQY
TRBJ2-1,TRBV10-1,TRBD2,ASSDGGDDNEQF
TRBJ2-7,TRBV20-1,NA,SARDTNEQY
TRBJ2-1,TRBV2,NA,ASSVREQF
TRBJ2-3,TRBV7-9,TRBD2,ASSLVSLPSGGSTDTQY
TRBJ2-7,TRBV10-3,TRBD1,AISGGQGASLEQY
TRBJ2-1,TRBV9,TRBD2,ASSVASGSGNEQF
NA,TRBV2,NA,ASSQVVTTLSYEQY
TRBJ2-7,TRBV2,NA,ASSDAGAYEQY
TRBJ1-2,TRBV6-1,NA,ASSDRGYGYT
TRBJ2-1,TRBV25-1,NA,ASSDAGVEF
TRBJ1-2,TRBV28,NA,ASSFEENYGYT
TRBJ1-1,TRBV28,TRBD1,ASSWGQGEAF
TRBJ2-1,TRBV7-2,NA,ASSLGPSPFRKNEQF
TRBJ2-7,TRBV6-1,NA,ASSREINYEQY
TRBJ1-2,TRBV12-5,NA,ASGPAGKHYGYT
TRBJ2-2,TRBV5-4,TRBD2,ASLGEGLPGELF
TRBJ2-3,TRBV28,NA,AIQAVYSTDTQY
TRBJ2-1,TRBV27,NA,ASSLGAGLYF
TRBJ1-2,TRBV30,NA,AWSVRRDYGYT
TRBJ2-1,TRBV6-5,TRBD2,ASTAGGYNEQF
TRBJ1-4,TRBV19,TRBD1,ATQDRGIGEKLF
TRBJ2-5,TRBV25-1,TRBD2,ASSERGGGQETQY
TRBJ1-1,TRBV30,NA,AWTRPLQGRVGAF
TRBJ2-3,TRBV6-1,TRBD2,ASSELAGGPDTQY
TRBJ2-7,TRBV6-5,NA,AVKDRVSYEQY
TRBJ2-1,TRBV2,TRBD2,ASSDSLAGAGEQF
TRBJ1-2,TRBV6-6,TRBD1,ASSPRDRGVNYGYT
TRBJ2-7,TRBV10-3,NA,AISEQDVLYEQY
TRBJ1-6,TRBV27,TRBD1,ASRTGQANSPLH